Detailed here is one T cell receptor beta chain. Its antigen is currently unknown. Genes and germline are mouse. The read is 4 residues too short to cover the CDR3 end, so that end is filled in from the germline J gene. The source of the sample is a study of CD8+ T cells in alopecia areata. Notes on the study in general: Higher clonality than in normal scalp was seen in lesional scalp, especially alopecia totalis/universalis.

After isolation, RNA underwent reverse transcription to generate cDNA as the sequencing template. The protocol was immunoSEQ multiplex PCR, while the TCRdb copy is restricted to in-frame clones and leaves out a portion. The repertoire consists of under 350,000 clones, none detected only once. Sorting relied on CD4, CD8alpha, NKG2D, NKG2ACE and other markers applied to pooled cutaneous lymph node cells. The germline gives CDR1 MNHDT, CDR2 YYDKIL. The CDR3 is 14 amino acids. V was pared by 3 bases and J by 0 bases, with 8 bases between. Sequencing was done on a sample of CD4+ T cells sorted from a lymph node. This clonotype was sampled from a C3H/HeJ mouse with alopecia areata. The mouse line has the MHC haplotype H2-k. V gene TRBV17 combines with J gene TRBJ1-2; D is possibly TRBD1 (5 bases). The DNA read from the CDR3 is TGTGCTAGCAGTAGGGGGGGGACAAACTCC. It specifies CASSRGGTNS. The complete CDR3 sequence is CASSRGGTNSDYTF. Full variable domain (missing parts from reference TRBV17 and TRBJ1-2): DTTVKQNPRYKLARVGKPVNLICSQTMNHDTMYWYQKKPNQAPKLLLFYYDKILNREADTFEKFQSSRPNNSFCSLYIGSAGLEYSAMYLCASSRGGTNSDYTFGSGTRLLVI.